This record looks at one TCR beta chain sequence and its context. The entry originates in a study of CD8 T cells in Susac syndrome. RNA was extracted with the RNeasy kit, and a quantity of 0.5 to 1 ug was reverse transcribed using random hexamers. Each CDR3 protein is one row after TCRdb ran MiXCR on the immunoSEQ multiplex PCR reads. The repertoire holds 150,000 or so distinct CDR3 sequences, with approximately 95% as singletons. Trimming took 3 bases from V and 3 from J; bases not matched to a gene: 5. CDR1 DFQATT and CDR2 SNEGSKA come from the germline V gene (reference sequence). The CDR3 totals 15 residues.

The chain has TRBV20-1 and TRBJ2-1; 10 bases fit TRBD2. Sample: CD4+ T cells from PBMCs. The receptor's source is a human donor with multiple sclerosis. The CDR3 DNA follows: TGCAGTGCTAGGCTAGCGGGAGTTAACTACAATGAGCAGTTCTTC. Translating it yields CSARLAGVNYNEQFF.